The 29 T cell receptor beta chains below come from one sample, sequenced in a study of regulatory T cells in long-lasting Graves disease. Both iRepertoire HTBI primers and Arm-PCR of CDR3 regions were used to build the TCR beta libraries. Via MiXCR, TCRdb re-called the multiplex PCR reads, giving one row per CDR3 protein. The table lists around 480,000 distinct CDR3 sequences, 15% to 20% of them singletons, with 9.5% to 15% in the top ten. Time point in this sample: newly diagnosed GD, antithyroid drugs for less than 3 months. Preparation of the TCR library used RNA extracted from PBMCs. Separately, the same data were catalogued under a study of T cells in Graves' hyperthyroidism and ophthalmopathy.

Sequencing used peripheral blood mononuclear cells (PBMCs), obtained at new diagnosis, from a patient treated with antithyroid drugs. These receptors were collected from a man in his forties with Graves disease.

This clonotype was counted a few times. This chain connects TRBV10-3 to TRBJ1-1; no firm D call. Germline values: CDR1 ENHRY, CDR2 SYGVKD. Trimming pared 3 bases from V and 2 bases from J, leaving 10 bases between. CDR3 length equals 14 residues. The CDR3 region has the DNA TGTGCCATCAGTGATGGTCGAGGAAACACTGAAGCTTTCTTT. Its protein is CAISDGRGNTEAFF.

This clonotype showed up many times. This chain uses TRBV10-3 with TRBJ1-1, with 9 positions matching TRBD1. This CDR3 has 13 amino acids. Germline CDR1 reads ENHRY; CDR2 reads SYGVKD. V dropped 7 bases and J dropped 2; count of bases not matched to a gene: 2. The CDR3 loop reads CAIMGQGNTEAFF. DNA for the CDR3: TGTGCCATCATGGGACAGGGAAACACTGAAGCTTTCTTT.

Comments on this clonotype: The likely explanation is a read error, given a far larger clone one base away. The missing conserved phenylalanine or tryptophan at the end of this CDR3 makes a read error likely. The rearrangement uses TRBV27 and TRBJ1-1, with D possibly being TRBD1 (6 bases). The V gene's germline CDR1 is MNHEY and CDR2 SMNVEV (reference sequence). The CDR3 length is 14 residues. V was shortened by 7 bases and J by 0 bases, with 12 bases between the two germline ends. The CDR3 DNA reads TGTGCCAGCAATGACCAGGGGTTGAACACTGAAGCTTTCCTT. Its translation: CASNDQGLNTEAFL.

J is TRBJ2-2 and V is TRBV18, with 7 nucleotides matching TRBD1. Germline V gene lookup returns CDR1 KGHSH and CDR2 LQKENI. The CDR3 has 18 residues. Trimming took 1 base from V and 2 from J; bases not matched to a gene: 10. The CDR3: CASSPLPRYRGNTGELFF. The CDR3 DNA sequence: TGTGCCAGCTCACCACTCCCCCGGTACAGGGGCAACACCGGGGAGCTGTTTTTT.

Ten or more counts support this clonotype. The DNA for the CDR3 is TGTGCCACCAGCAGTTCTCAGGGGTCGGTTTTCTACAATGAGCAGTTCTTC. Translating gives CATSSSQGSVFYNEQFF. The gene calls are TRBV15 and TRBJ2-1; D possibly corresponds to TRBD1 (6 bases). Trimming took off 3 bases at V and 3 bases at J, with 18 bases between the two ends. The CDR3 length is 17 residues. Germline CDR1 reads LNHNV; CDR2 reads YYDKDF (reference sequence).

V usage is TRBV6-1 and J usage is TRBJ2-5; 8 bases are a match to TRBD1. V gave up 6 bases and J gave up 3 bases; unmatched junction bases: 3. The CDR3 totals 13 residues. Germline loops: CDR1 MNHNS, CDR2 SASEGT. The CDR3 sequence is CASRRQGKETQYF. CDR3 nucleotide sequence: TGTGCCAGCAGACGACAGGGGAAAGAGACCCAGTACTTC.

This clonotype was picked up many times. The genes are TRBV12-3 or TRBV12-4 and TRBJ2-1; 7 bases match TRBD2. V dropped 6 bases and J dropped 2; count of bases not matched to a gene: 7. The CDR3 covers 15 residues. For the CDR3, the DNA is TGTGCCAGCAGGTTAACTAGCGCCCCCTACAATGAGCAGTTCTTC. It encodes CASRLTSAPYNEQFF.

This chain connects TRBV7-9 to TRBJ1-4; D is possibly TRBD1 (5 bases). V was shortened by 0 bases and J by 8 bases, with 13 bases between the two germline ends. The CDR3 extends over 15 amino acids. Germline CDR1 reads SEHNR; CDR2 reads FQNEAQ (reference sequence). CDR3 sequence (DNA): TGTGCCAGCAGCTTAGCTCGCGGGGCTGGGGAAAAACTGTTTTTT. As protein: CASSLARGAGEKLFF.

This clonotype has only a few counts. J is TRBJ2-1 and V is TRBV14, with D perhaps being TRBD1 or TRBD2 (5 bases each). The CDR3 is 12 amino acids. V lost 8 bases to trimming and J lost 9 bases, with 14 bases between them. Germline CDR1 SGHDN, CDR2 FVKESK. This CDR3 is CASRSGGSEQFF. CDR3 DNA sequence: TGTGCCAGCCGTTCTGGGGGTAGTGAGCAGTTCTTC.

Points on this clonotype: A much bigger clone sits one base away, suggesting this may be a read error. This rearrangement joins TRBV6-2 or TRBV6-3 to TRBJ2-1; TRBD2 matches at 12 bases. Germline trimming cut 10 bases from V and 4 bases from J; bases unmatched to any gene: 11. Germline lookup yields CDR1 MNHEY and CDR2 SVGEGT. There are 16 residues in the CDR3. CDR3 in amino acids: CANRSVTSGRYNEQFF. As DNA, the CDR3 is TGTGCCAACAGATCCGTCACTAGCGGGAGGTACAATGAGCAGTTCTTC.

This clonotype was observed a few times. The genes are TRBV4-1 and TRBJ2-7; D might be TRBD2 (5 bases). CDR1 and CDR2 (germline): MGHRA, YSYEKL. The V gene lost 2 bases and the J gene lost 3 bases, with 14 bases spanning the gap. The CDR3 is 15 amino acids. The CDR3 reads CASSQPAEGSYEQYF. DNA for the CDR3: TGCGCCAGCAGCCAACCTGCAGAAGGGAGCTACGAGCAGTACTTC.

Many counts were recorded for this clonotype. The junction does not match germline at one end; this may be a read error. The V gene is TRBV5-1, the J gene TRBJ2-3; D is possibly TRBD2 (6 bases). CDR3 length equals 15 residues. Germline V gene sequence: CDR1 SGHRS, CDR2 YFSETQ. The CDR3 loop is CASSLRRATLDTQYF. In nucleotides, the CDR3 is TGTGCCAGCAGCTTAAGGAGGGCGACCCTCGATACGCAGTATTTT.

This rearrangement joins TRBV7-9 to TRBJ2-5; D possibly corresponds to TRBD1 (5 bases). CDR1 is SEHNR, CDR2 FQNEAQ, per germline (reference sequence). With 1 base removed from V and 5 bases from J, the gap between germline ends came to 11 bases. The CDR3 covers 14 residues. This CDR3 is CASSLEGIIETQYF. The CDR3 bases are TGTGCCAGCAGCTTAGAGGGGATCATCGAGACCCAGTACTTC.

This clonotype was seen ten or more times. The V and J genes are TRBV2 and TRBJ2-7; 8 nucleotides align to TRBD2. Germline trimming cut 2 bases from V and 5 bases from J; bases unmatched to any gene: 8. Germline-derived CDR1 and CDR2 are SNHLY and FYNNEI. There are 15 residues in the CDR3. DNA of the CDR3: TGTGCCAGCAGTGAAAACTCGGGAGGGACCAACGAGCAGTACTTC. Protein product: CASSENSGGTNEQYF.

The chain links TRBV3-1 to TRBJ1-3, with a tentative D call TRBD1 (5 bases). CDR3 length: 14 residues. Germline CDR1 LGHDT, CDR2 YNNKEL (reference sequence). The germline V and J ends were trimmed by 3 bases and 10 bases, with 16 bases remaining between them. The CDR3 sequence is CASSQRGMETTIYF. The DNA of the CDR3 is TGTGCCAGCAGCCAGAGGGGTATGGAGACAACCATATATTTT.

This clonotype was observed a handful of times. J is TRBJ2-1 and V is TRBV29-1; D is unresolved. This CDR3 has 8 residues. Germline loops: CDR1 SQVTM, CDR2 ANQGSEA. V was cut by 6 bases and J by 10 bases, with 4 bases left in between. In nucleotides, the CDR3 is TGCAGCGTAGGGGAGCAGTTCTTC. Translated: CSVGEQFF.

As for this clonotype: The CDR3 does not close with the conserved phenylalanine or tryptophan, likely indicating a read error. The gene calls are TRBV2 and TRBJ2-2, with D perhaps given as TRBD1 or TRBD2 (6 bases each). V lost 4 bases, J lost 5 bases, and 8 bases lay in between. The CDR3 length is 13 residues. CDR1 is SNHLY and CDR2 is FYNNEI in the germline V gene. In DNA form, the CDR3 reads TGTGCCAGCAGTGCGGGGGCAACCGGGGAGCTGTTTCTT. Protein: CASSAGATGELFL.

Concerning this clonotype: A read error is possible here, since a much larger clone lies one base away. V gene TRBV2 combines with J gene TRBJ2-7, with D perhaps TRBD2 (5 bases). The CDR3 covers 11 residues. In germline, CDR1 is SNHLY, CDR2 FYNNEI. V was shortened by 9 bases and J by 7 bases, with 13 bases between the two germline ends. The CDR3 sequence is CARTLRGEQYF. The CDR3 DNA reads as TGTGCCAGAACCCTCCGGGGTGAGCAGTACTTC.

Ten or more counts support this clonotype. This rearrangement joins TRBV24-1 to TRBJ2-1; the D call may be TRBD1 or TRBD2 (5 bases each). This CDR3 region has 15 residues. Germline V CDR1 and CDR2: KGHDR, SFDVKD. Trimming shortened V by 4 bases and J by 5 bases, and 14 bases separated the two germline ends. CDR3 amino acids: CATSDPGPTDNEQFF. The CDR3 DNA follows: TGTGCCACCAGTGACCCGGGACCCACGGACAATGAGCAGTTCTTC.

Notes on this clonotype: This could be a read error, since a much larger clone is one nucleotide away. The genes are TRBV20-1 and TRBJ2-1; TRBD1 or TRBD2 may be the D gene (5 bases each). Germline assignment: CDR1 DFQATT and CDR2 SNEGSKA (reference sequence). There are 14 residues in the CDR3. The CDR3 reads CSARVQGVYNEQSF. In DNA form, the CDR3 reads TGCAGTGCTAGAGTTCAGGGAGTCTACAATGAGCAGTCCTTC.

The chain carries TRBV9 and TRBJ1-3; D might be TRBD1 (5 bases). V dropped 0 bases and J dropped 0 bases, with 16 bases sitting between them. Germline lookup yields CDR1 SGDLS and CDR2 YYNGEE. This CDR3 comprises 18 residues. CDR3 coding DNA: TGTGCCAGCAGCGTAGGAGGGCTCCCGGGGCTCTCTGGAAACACCATATATTTT. Translation gives CASSVGGLPGLSGNTIYF.

Of note for this clonotype: This may come from a read error, since a much larger clone is one base off. The J gene is TRBJ2-7, the V gene TRBV7-2; maybe TRBD2 (7 bases). Trimming left V 1 base short and J 6 bases short, with 16 bases between. This CDR3 comprises 15 residues. Germline values: CDR1 SGHTA, CDR2 FQGNSA. CDR3 region: CASSLEGGGILEQYF. CDR3 bases: TGTGCCAGCAGCTTAGAAGGGGGAGGGATCCTCGAGCAGTACTTC.

Only a few counts were recorded for this clonotype. This rearrangement joins TRBV10-3 to TRBJ2-2, with 8 bases fitting TRBD1. Per the germline V gene, CDR1 is ENHRY and CDR2 is SYGVKD. J lost 3 bases, V lost 11 bases, and 5 bases had no gene match. The CDR3 sequence is 13 residues long. CDR3 residues: CASGQEHTGELFF. CDR3 coding DNA: TGTGCCTCGGGACAGGAGCACACCGGGGAGCTGTTTTTT.

Comments on this clonotype: One base away lies a much larger clone, so this may be a sequencing read error. This sequence joins TRBV6-5 and TRBJ2-3; D not resolved. The CDR3 consists of 12 residues. V lost 2 bases to trimming and J lost 2 bases, with 2 bases between them. The germline V gene encodes CDR1 MNHEY and CDR2 SVGAGI. As DNA, the CDR3 is TGTGCCAGCAGTTACCACACAGATACGCAGTATTTT. Amino acids: CASSYHTDTQYF.

The rearrangement joins TRBV19 to TRBJ2-1; D is perhaps TRBD1 (5 bases). The CDR3 runs to 15 residues. Trimming shortened V by 6 bases and J by 4 bases, and 16 bases separated the two germline ends. Looked up from germline, CDR1 is LNHDA and CDR2 is SQIVND (reference sequence). The CDR3 sequence is CASSPGQHSYNEQFF. The CDR3 coding sequence is TGTGCCAGTAGCCCAGGGCAACACTCTTACAATGAGCAGTTCTTC.

Ten or more counts support this clonotype. CDR3: CASSSLEVDQTTYGYTF. The CDR3 coding sequence is TGTGCCAGCAGTTCATTAGAGGTCGATCAAACGACCTATGGCTACACCTTC. The chain recombines TRBV7-9 with TRBJ1-2; no clear D gene. The CDR3 loop spans 17 amino acids. V was trimmed by 6 bases and J by 4 bases, leaving 24 bases between them. The germline CDR1 and CDR2 sequences are SEHNR and FQNEAQ (reference sequence).

The V call is TRBV10-2, the J call TRBJ2-1; 7 bases fit TRBD1. Germline CDR1 WSHSY, CDR2 SAAADI. Unmatched junction bases numbered 11, after V lost 7 bases and J lost 5 bases. CDR3 length equals 15 residues. As DNA, the CDR3 is TGCGCCAGCAAGGCGGGCAGGGGGTTCCACAATGAGCAGTTCTTC. Translation gives CASKAGRGFHNEQFF.

This clonotype was observed a few times. The chain carries TRBV5-1 and TRBJ2-2, with a possible D match to TRBD1 (5 bases). This CDR3 is 14 amino acids long. Germline V gene sequence: CDR1 SGHRS, CDR2 YFSETQ. Deletions cut 0 bases from V and 7 bases from J, with 10 bases between. In DNA, the CDR3 is TGCGCCAGCAGCTTGGCAGGGCCTAGCGGGGAGCTGTTTTTT. This encodes CASSLAGPSGELFF. Based on the CDR3 plus reference TRBV5-1 and TRBJ2-2, the full variable domain is KAGVTQTPRYLIKTRGQQVTLSCSPISGHRSVSWYQQTPGQGLQFLFEYFSETQRNKGNFPGRFSGRQFSNSRSEMNVSTLELGDSALYLCASSLAGPSGELFFGEGSRLTVL.

The V call is TRBV11-3, the J call TRBJ2-1; D gene unclear. Trimming removed 1 base at V and 0 bases at J, with 7 bases between. Germline CDR1 reads SGHNT; CDR2 reads YENEEA. The CDR3 runs 15 residues. The CDR3 DNA sequence: TGTGCCAGCAGCTTAGGGGCGGCCTCCTACAATGAGCAGTTCTTC. Protein: CASSLGAASYNEQFF.